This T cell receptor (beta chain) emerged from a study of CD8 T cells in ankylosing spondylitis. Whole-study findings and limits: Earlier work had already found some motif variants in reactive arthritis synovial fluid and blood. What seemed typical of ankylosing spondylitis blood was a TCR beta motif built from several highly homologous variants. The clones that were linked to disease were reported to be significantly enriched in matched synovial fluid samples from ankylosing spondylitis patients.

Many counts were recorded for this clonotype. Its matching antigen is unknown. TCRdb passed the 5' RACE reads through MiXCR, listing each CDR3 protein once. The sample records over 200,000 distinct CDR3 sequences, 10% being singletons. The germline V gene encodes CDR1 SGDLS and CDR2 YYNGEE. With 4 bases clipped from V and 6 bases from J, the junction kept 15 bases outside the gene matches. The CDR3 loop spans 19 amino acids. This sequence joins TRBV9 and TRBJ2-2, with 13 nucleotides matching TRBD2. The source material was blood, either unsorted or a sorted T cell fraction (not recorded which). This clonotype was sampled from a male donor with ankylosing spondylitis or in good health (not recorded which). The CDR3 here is CASSRKPGTSGVSAGELFF. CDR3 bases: TGTGCCAGCAGCCGAAAACCCGGGACTAGCGGGGTTTCTGCCGGGGAGCTGTTTTTT. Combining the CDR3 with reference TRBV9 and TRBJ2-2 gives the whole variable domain DSGVTQTPKHLITATGQRVTLRCSPRSGDLSVYWYQQSLDQGLQFLIQYYNGEERAKGNILERFSAQQFPDLHSELNLSSLELGDSALYFCASSRKPGTSGVSAGELFFGEGSRLTVL.